The 4 T cell receptor beta chains in this list originate from one sample, sequenced in a study of CD8+ T cells in alopecia areata. Treatment of the sample: oral pan-JAK inhibitor, 5-10 mg twice daily. Extracted from the samples, RNA was reverse transcribed into cDNA to serve as the sequencing template. Method: immunoSEQ multiplex PCR; TCRdb's copy keeps in-frame clones and lacks some. This table has some 220,000 clones, under 60% appearing once. Sequenced here: CD4+ T cells sorted from blood, sampled at week 4, from a patient treated with tofacitinib. These receptors all come from a human donor with alopecia areata.

This chain joins TRBV25-1 and TRBJ2-1; D unclear. This CDR3 has 13 amino acids. Germline CDR1 reads MGHDK; CDR2 reads SYGVNS. V was pared by 6 bases and J by 5 bases, with 11 bases between. CDR3 amino acids: CASSPVGDNEQFF. The DNA of the CDR3 is TGTGCCAGCAGCCCGGTGGGTGACAATGAGCAGTTCTTC.

This chain connects TRBV30 to TRBJ1-6, with D unresolved. Germline lookup yields CDR1 GTSNPN and CDR2 SVGIG (reference sequence). V shed 0 bases and J shed 0 bases, with 9 bases lying between them. The CDR3 loop spans 16 amino acids. The CDR3 DNA sequence: TGTGCCTGGAGTGTAGGAGGTAGCTCCTATAATTCACCCCTCCACTTT. Translation gives CAWSVGGSSYNSPLHF.

This clone was counted a few times. This chain links TRBV7-9 with TRBJ1-1; no firm D call. V was shortened by 1 base and J by 1 base, with 4 bases between the two germline ends. This CDR3 has 13 amino acids. Germline CDR1 is SEHNR and CDR2 is FQNEAQ (reference sequence). The CDR3 nucleotides read TGTGCCAGCAGCTTAGTGCCGAACACTGAAGCTTTCTTT. Its translation: CASSLVPNTEAFF.

In this sample, this clone turned up a few times. The rearrangement uses TRBV29-1 and TRBJ1-1; 10 bases line up with TRBD1. The trim removed 3 bases at V and 5 bases at J, leaving 3 bases unmatched. The CDR3 runs to 13 residues. CDR1 is SQVTM and CDR2 is ANQGSEA in the germline V gene. The CDR3 sequence is CSVDRTGGTEAFF. In nucleotides, the CDR3 is TGCAGCGTTGATCGGACAGGGGGAACTGAAGCTTTCTTT.